What follows are 19 T cell receptor beta chains derived from one specimen sequenced in a study of T cell changes during pregnancy in multiple sclerosis. The assay was immunoSEQ multiplex PCR, and TCRdb's table has in-frame clones only and misses some. The sample contains tens of thousands of clones, approximately 86% of which appear only once. Sequencing used CD4+ T cells from peripheral blood mononuclear cells, obtained in the third trimester of pregnancy. These receptors all stem from a female donor with multiple sclerosis, enrolled in a pregnancy study.

The chain is built from TRBV9 and TRBJ2-6, with TRBD1 identical over 9 bases. There are 17 residues in the CDR3. CDR1 SGDLS and CDR2 YYNGEE come from the germline V gene. The trim removed 0 bases at V and 4 bases at J, leaving 5 bases unmatched. In nucleotides, the CDR3 is TGTGCCAGCAGCGTAGACAGGGGGCTCAGAGGGGCCAACGTCCTGACTTTC. It codes for CASSVDRGLRGANVLTF.

The V and J genes are TRBV25-1 and TRBJ2-1, with D perhaps TRBD2 (5 bases). CDR3 length equals 16 residues. The germline CDR1 and CDR2 sequences are MGHDK and SYGVNS. V was cut by 1 base and J by 7 bases, with 17 bases left in between. CDR3 DNA: TGTGCCAGCAGTGAATTACGGGGAAGAAGGTTGAATGAGCAGTTCTTC. Amino acids: CASSELRGRRLNEQFF.

The V and J genes are TRBV19 and TRBJ2-1, with D maybe TRBD2 (6 bases). The germline V gene has CDR1 LNHDA and CDR2 SQIVND (reference sequence). V lost 0 bases to trimming and J lost 4 bases, with 13 bases between them. The CDR3 totals 16 residues. CDR3 in amino acids: CASSIDAGRTYNEQFF. CDR3 in DNA: TGTGCCAGTAGTATAGACGCGGGAAGGACTTACAATGAGCAGTTCTTC.

The CDR3 loop is CASSLWAGGEKLFF. The DNA for the CDR3 is TGTGCCAGCAGCTTATGGGCCGGAGGGGAAAAACTGTTTTTT. The chain links TRBV11-2 to TRBJ1-4; the D is unclear. CDR1 SGHAT and CDR2 FQNNGV come from the germline V gene. With 2 bases removed from V and 8 bases from J, the gap between germline ends came to 12 bases. The CDR3 is 14 amino acids.

The chain uses TRBV7-9 and TRBJ1-2, with D uncertain. CDR1 and CDR2 (germline): SEHNR, FQNEAQ (reference sequence). Trimming left V 1 base short and J 7 bases short, with 7 bases between. The length of the CDR3 is 12 residues. As DNA, the CDR3 is TGTGCCAGCAGCTTAGTGGCGGCTGGCTACACCTTC. Protein product: CASSLVAAGYTF.

In this sample, this clone turned up once. The chain employs TRBV30 and TRBJ2-5; 10 nucleotides line up with TRBD2. V shed 2 bases, J shed 6 bases, and the junction held 3 bases outside the gene matches. Germline CDR1 GTSNPN, CDR2 SVGIG (reference sequence). The CDR3 is made up of 13 amino acids. CDR3 amino acids: CAWSSGGAKTQYF. The DNA for the CDR3 is TGTGCCTGGAGTAGCGGGGGGGCAAAGACCCAGTACTTC.

This chain uses TRBV2 with TRBJ1-1, with 7 bases matching TRBD1. CDR1 and CDR2 (germline): SNHLY, FYNNEI. With V trimmed by 6 bases and J by 2 bases, 9 bases remained unmatched. CDR3 length: 15 amino acids. Here the CDR3 reads CASSPRQGLNTEAFF. The CDR3 DNA is TGTGCCAGCAGCCCTCGACAGGGCCTAAACACTGAAGCTTTCTTT.

This clone was counted a few times. The genes are TRBV6-5 and TRBJ1-1; TRBD1 matches 7 bases. V dropped 6 bases and J dropped 4; count of bases not matched to a gene: 8. The CDR3 extends over 14 amino acids. Germline loops: CDR1 MNHEY, CDR2 SVGAGI. The CDR3 region has the DNA TGTGCCAGCAGCTCACAGGGGTACGGCACTGAAGCTTTCTTT. It translates to CASSSQGYGTEAFF.

This chain connects TRBV18 to TRBJ1-2; 8 positions agree with TRBD1. The V segment lost 5 bases and the J segment 4 bases; nucleotides outside the gene matches: 9. CDR1 and CDR2 (germline): KGHSH, LQKENI. This CDR3 spans 15 amino acids. The CDR3 here is CASSETGAGIYGYTF. As DNA, the CDR3 is TGTGCCAGCTCAGAGACAGGGGCGGGGATCTATGGCTACACCTTC.

The rearrangement joins TRBV18 to TRBJ2-2; D gene uncertain. V was trimmed by 1 base and J by 3 bases, leaving 3 bases between them. The CDR3 length is 13 residues. CDR1 is KGHSH and CDR2 is LQKENI in the germline V gene. The CDR3 is CASSPLYTGELFF. The CDR3 DNA reads as TGTGCCAGCTCACCACTATACACCGGGGAGCTGTTTTTT.

V gene TRBV6-4 combines with J gene TRBJ2-3; 10 bases match TRBD2. Per germline, CDR1 MRHNA and CDR2 SNTAGT. The CDR3 is 15 residues long. Trimming took 6 bases from V and 3 from J; bases not matched to a gene: 6. DNA of the CDR3: TGTGCCAGCAGCCCCGGACTAGCGGAAACAGATACGCAGTATTTT. Protein: CASSPGLAETDTQYF.

This clone was detected once. The V and J genes are TRBV7-9 and TRBJ1-1, with D possibly being TRBD1 (6 bases). Trimming left V 1 base short and J 4 bases short, with 13 bases between. Germline CDR1 and CDR2: SEHNR and FQNEAQ (reference sequence). There are 15 residues in the CDR3. In DNA, the CDR3 is TGTGCCAGCAGCTTAGGGGCAGGGGATTCCACTGAAGCTTTCTTT. As protein: CASSLGAGDSTEAFF.

The CDR3 sequence is CASSSQGYGYTF. The CDR3 bases are TGTGCCAGCAGCTCCCAGGGGTATGGCTACACCTTC. The rearrangement links TRBV11-2 to TRBJ1-2, with D possibly TRBD1 on 6 matching bases. The CDR3 sequence is 12 residues long. V shed 4 bases and J shed 5 bases, with 8 bases lying between them. From germline, CDR1 is SGHAT and CDR2 FQNNGV.

The chain has TRBV30 and TRBJ1-5, with D unresolved. The CDR3 is 13 amino acids. Trimming took 3 bases from V and 4 from J, leaving 10 bases between them. From germline, CDR1 is GTSNPN and CDR2 SVGIG (reference sequence). CDR3 DNA sequence: TGTGCCTGGAGCCCACACCATAATCAGCCCCAGCATTTT. Encoded protein: CAWSPHHNQPQHF.

This chain links TRBV18 with TRBJ1-1, with a tentative D call TRBD1 (5 bases). This CDR3 spans 15 amino acids. Germline loops: CDR1 KGHSH, CDR2 LQKENI. V lost 3 bases, J lost 0 bases, and 11 bases lay in between. The CDR3 nucleotides read TGTGCCAGCTCACCGGCCGAGACAGTGAACACTGAAGCTTTCTTT. This translates into CASSPAETVNTEAFF.

The V gene is TRBV2, the J gene TRBJ1-4; weak D call: TRBD1 (6 bases). The CDR3 is 14 amino acids. V lost 8 bases and J lost 8, with 18 bases in between. Germline assignment: CDR1 SNHLY and CDR2 FYNNEI. The CDR3 DNA follows: TGTGCCAGCCAGAAGGACAGAACGGACGAAAAACTGTTTTTT. Protein: CASQKDRTDEKLFF.

The CDR3 sequence: CASSLRTSSDEQFF. CDR3 DNA sequence: TGTGCCAGCAGCTTAAGGACTAGTAGTGATGAGCAGTTCTTC. The gene calls are TRBV7-3 and TRBJ2-1; 7 bases agree with TRBD2. CDR1 and CDR2 (germline): SGHTA, FQGTGA. The CDR3 totals 14 residues. The J segment lost 8 bases and the V segment lost 1 base, leaving 5 bases of the junction unmatched.

The genes are TRBV27 and TRBJ2-5; the match to TRBD2 covers 8 bases. Trimming removed 6 bases from V and 4 bases from J; junction bases left unmatched: 7. CDR3 length: 14 residues. Germline loops: CDR1 MNHEY, CDR2 SMNVEV (reference sequence). The CDR3 DNA is TGTGCCAGCAGGGGACTAGGAGGTGTAGAGACCCAGTACTTC. As protein: CASRGLGGVETQYF.

V and J are TRBV10-3 and TRBJ2-6; 10 positions match TRBD2. The germline V gene encodes CDR1 ENHRY and CDR2 SYGVKD. The CDR3 is 18 residues long. V lost 2 bases to trimming and J lost 0 bases; unmatched junction nucleotides: 4. The CDR3 sequence: CAISEMLAGDSGANVLTF. The DNA for the CDR3 is TGTGCCATCAGTGAGATGCTAGCGGGGGACTCTGGGGCCAACGTCCTGACTTTC.